This entry features one T cell receptor beta chain sequence. Its antigen is currently not known. No base quality information exists; no much larger clone differs at one position. In the germline V gene (reference sequence), CDR1 corresponds to DFQATT and CDR2 to SNEGSKA. From the cysteine up to the phenylalanine, the CDR3 has a length of 12 residues. Of all the DNA, just the CDR3 is kept, 36 bases in frame from base 1. V is reduced by 3 bases and J by 4 bases, leaving a spacing of 8 bases between them. The library was generated by the immunoSEQ multiplex PCR assay. Not all clones reach the TCRdb copy of this immuneACCESS table, which keeps in-frame sequences only. Checked studies attribute under half of the gap to unresolved V genes and leave the rest unexplained. Here the sample has about 120,000 clones; more than 85% occur a single time. The leading ten clones occupy roughly 2.5% of the sample. This sample is part of a study of control samples from healthy donors and cancer patients (dated by TCRdb to 2018 to 2021).

The sample consisted of blood. The TCR originated in a young man in good health. This sequence uses TRBV20-1 and TRBJ2-3; no confident D gene assignment can be made. The CDR3 loop reads CSASKGPDTQYF. The nucleotide sequence reads as follows: TGCAGTGCTAGTAAGGGCCCAGATACGCAGTATTTT.